This T cell receptor beta chain originates from a study of spatial heterogeneity in lung cancer. Study background: The study consistently detected more beta-chain than alpha-chain sequences. Every unique TCR and UMI combination, on average, appeared more than ten times in raw reads.

Specified time point: sample taken at primary tumor resection. Whole RNA came from tumor, nontumor lung or frozen PBMC and was sequenced without being sorted. A total of around 76 untreated early-stage non-small cell lung cancer patients served as donors. The CDR3 spans 18 residues. Per the germline V gene, CDR1 is MGHRA and CDR2 is YSYEKL. Trimming pared 1 base from V and 0 bases from J, leaving 16 bases between. The presence of a unique molecular identifier marked each TCR cDNA molecule. Using its own MiXCR run on the 5' RACE reads, TCRdb lists one record per CDR3 protein. The table includes 45,000 to 55,000 distinct CDR3 sequences, roughly 5.7% detected once. A few counts support this clonotype.

The receptor's source is a male donor with early-stage non-small cell lung cancer. V is TRBV4-1 and J is TRBJ2-1; D is unresolved. Source: PBMCs, taken at surgery. CDR3 sequence reads: CASSQVGMDLSSYNEQFF. The CDR3 coding sequence is TGCGCCAGCAGCCAAGTTGGAATGGATCTGAGCTCCTACAATGAGCAGTTCTTC.